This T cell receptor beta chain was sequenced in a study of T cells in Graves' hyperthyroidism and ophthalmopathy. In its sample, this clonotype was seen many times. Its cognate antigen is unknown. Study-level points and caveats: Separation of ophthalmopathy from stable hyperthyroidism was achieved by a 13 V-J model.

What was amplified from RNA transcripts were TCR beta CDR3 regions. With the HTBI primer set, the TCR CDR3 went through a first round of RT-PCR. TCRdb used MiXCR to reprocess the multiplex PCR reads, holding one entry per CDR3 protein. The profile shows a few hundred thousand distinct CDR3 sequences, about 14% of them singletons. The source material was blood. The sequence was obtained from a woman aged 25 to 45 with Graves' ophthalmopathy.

CDR3 region: CASSGMTSEKLFF. CDR3 nucleotides: TGTGCCAGCAGTGGGATGACGAGTGAAAAACTGTTTTTT. The chain carries TRBV2 and TRBJ1-4; D unclear. V was pared by 4 bases and J by 7 bases, with 10 bases between. CDR1 is SNHLY, CDR2 FYNNEI, per germline. CDR3 length: 13 residues. The full variable domain, with the rest looked up from reference TRBV2 and TRBJ1-4, is EPEVTQTPSHQVTQMGQEVILRCVPISNHLYFYWYRQILGQKVEFLVSFYNNEISEKSEIFDDQFSVERPDGSNFTLKIRSTKLEDSAMYFCASSGMTSEKLFFGSGTQLSVL.